This T cell receptor beta chain was captured in a study of blood T cell repertoires in COVID-19. Across the study: Italy, Spain and the United States were the sources of the convalescent and acute COVID-19 samples. T cells, B-cell-depleted T cells, or PBMCs provided the cDNA or gDNA that served as material.

Per the authors' pipeline: Counts of nucleated cells, estimated from reference gene primer amplification, were obtained. Sequenced by immunoSEQ multiplex PCR; TCRdb stores in-frame clones only, minus some. V, J and clone size derive from that table, while D and trimming were established from the DNA sequence. The table lists tens of thousands of clones, 80% to 90% of them singletons. Trimming took 1 base from V and 5 from J; bases not matched to a gene: 5. The CDR3 totals 17 residues. The V gene's germline CDR1 is LGHNA and CDR2 YNFKEQ. The clonotype was recovered from a woman aged 80 or over with acute or convalescent COVID-19. This rearrangement joins TRBV4-2 to TRBJ2-1; 13 bases are a match to TRBD2. Sequenced sample: peripheral blood. The CDR3 spells CASSQGELAGGHNEQFF. The CDR3 DNA follows: TGTGCCAGCAGCCAAGGTGAACTAGCGGGGGGGCACAATGAGCAGTTCTTC.